This T cell receptor (beta chain) is from a study of T cells in Graves' hyperthyroidism and ophthalmopathy. Overall study results and limits: Peripheral blood also featured most of the thyroid clonotypes expanded above 0.001.

This clonotype has just a few counts. Its cognate antigen is unknown. One end of the junction varies from germline; a read error may be responsible. The germline gives CDR1 MNHNS, CDR2 SASEGT. There are 12 residues in the CDR3. The source material, RNA transcripts, was used to amplify TCR beta CDR3 regions. TCR CDR3 underwent first-round RT-PCR with the HTBI primer set. Via MiXCR, TCRdb re-called the multiplex PCR reads, giving one row per CDR3 protein. The sample lists nearly 600,000 distinct CDR3 sequences, approximately 15% occurring once. This clonotype was sampled from a woman between 18 and 30 years old with Graves' ophthalmopathy. The gene calls are TRBV6-1 and TRBJ1-1, with 8 bases aligning to TRBD1. Sequencing was carried out using blood. CDR3: CASSRTGFEASF. For the CDR3, the DNA is TGTGCCAGCAGTAGGACAGGGTTTGAAGCTTCCTTT.